The present T cell receptor beta chain was sequenced within a study of shared T cell receptors in the human thymus. The assay was immunoSEQ multiplex PCR, and TCRdb's table has in-frame clones only and misses some. The sample has about 660,000 clones, roughly 90% seen once; the top ten hold 0.0095% to 0.012%. The CDR3 is 16 residues long. V was pared by 3 bases and J by 4 bases, with 3 bases of the junction left unmatched. CDR1 and CDR2 from the germline V gene are LGHNA and YSLEER. These same records also appear under a second study, on human thymus T cells. From that second work: Resected material from corrective heart surgery provided the thymus tissue analysed.

The TCR sequence derives from a boy younger than two with a congenital heart defect. The specimen sequenced was thymocytes. The chain couples TRBV4-3 to TRBJ2-1; 13 bases map to TRBD2. CDR3 sequence (DNA): TGCGCCAGCAGCCACGGACTAGCGGGGGAATACAATGAGCAGTTCTTC. This codes for CASSHGLAGEYNEQFF.